This T cell receptor (beta chain) was documented in a study of PD-1 blockade in classical Hodgkin lymphoma. Study-level background: Patients were dosed intravenously with nivolumab at 3 mg/kg every 2 weeks. Study conclusions and caveats: Only CD4+ TCR diversity, not CD8+, had risen significantly by C4D1. Newly diagnosed patients were reported to exhibit reduced baseline TCR diversity relative to healthy donors.

Every patient relapsed after autologous stem cell transplantation, and brentuximab vedotin exposure varied. Patients reached a best response of complete response, partial response or progressive disease. In regard to this clone: Its antigen is as yet unknown.

Trimming left V 3 bases short and J 6 bases short, with 8 bases between. This CDR3 comprises 12 residues. Germline CDR1 PRHDT, CDR2 FYEKMQ (reference sequence). The assay was immunoSEQ multiplex PCR, and TCRdb's table has in-frame clones only and misses some. Altogether roughly 42,000 clones are present, around 71% being singletons, with the ten largest covering less than 4%. The TCR sequence derives from a human donor with classical Hodgkin lymphoma. This chain uses TRBV13 with TRBJ1-1, with a tentative D call TRBD1 (5 bases). Sample: peripheral blood mononuclear cells (PBMCs), taken at baseline. CDR3 coding DNA: TGTGCCAGCAGCTTCGGGGGGGCTGAAGCTTTCTTT. Residues: CASSFGGAEAFF.